This T cell receptor (beta chain) was recorded in a study of T cells in Graves' hyperthyroidism and ophthalmopathy. Study as a whole: Peripheral blood was taken when the disease was first diagnosed, before any treatment began. Study-wide points: Most thyroid clonotypes that were expanded above 0.001 also turned up in blood. Median prediction lead before ophthalmopathy onset was roughly 6 months with the model.

RNA transcripts gave rise to amplified TCR beta CDR3 regions. The HTBI primer set was used in a first-round RT-PCR of the TCR CDR3. TCRdb used MiXCR to reprocess the multiplex PCR reads, holding one entry per CDR3 protein. The sample carries over 650,000 distinct CDR3 sequences, less than 20% recorded once. This clonotype was seen repeatedly, ten times or more. Antigen specificity is unknown. The study excluded patients with uncontrolled infection, other autoimmune disease, pregnancy or lactation. The clonotype comes from a man aged 18 to 30 with Graves' hyperthyroidism. Source material: blood.

The CDR3 sequence is CASSRSDSGRPYEQYF. CDR3 in DNA: TGTGCCAGCAGCCGAAGCGATAGCGGGAGGCCCTACGAGCAGTACTTC. The J gene is TRBJ2-7, the V gene TRBV7-9; 10 nucleotides align to TRBD2. The CDR3 is 16 residues long. Germline V lookup: CDR1 SEHNR, CDR2 FQNEAQ (reference sequence). Germline trimming cut 5 bases from V and 2 bases from J; bases unmatched to any gene: 9.